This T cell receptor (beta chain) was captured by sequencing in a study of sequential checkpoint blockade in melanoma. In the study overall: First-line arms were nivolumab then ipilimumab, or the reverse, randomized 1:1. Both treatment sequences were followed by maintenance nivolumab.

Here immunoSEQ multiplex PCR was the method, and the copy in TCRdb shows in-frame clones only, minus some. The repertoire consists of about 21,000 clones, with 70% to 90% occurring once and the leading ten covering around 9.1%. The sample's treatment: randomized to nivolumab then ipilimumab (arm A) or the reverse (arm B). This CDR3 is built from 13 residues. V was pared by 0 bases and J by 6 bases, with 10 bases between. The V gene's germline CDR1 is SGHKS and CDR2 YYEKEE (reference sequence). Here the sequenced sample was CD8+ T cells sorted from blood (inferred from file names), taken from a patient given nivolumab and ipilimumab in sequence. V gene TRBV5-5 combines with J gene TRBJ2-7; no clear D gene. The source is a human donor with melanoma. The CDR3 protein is CASSLGQLLEQYF. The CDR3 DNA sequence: TGTGCCAGCAGCTTGGGGCAGTTGCTCGAGCAGTACTTC.